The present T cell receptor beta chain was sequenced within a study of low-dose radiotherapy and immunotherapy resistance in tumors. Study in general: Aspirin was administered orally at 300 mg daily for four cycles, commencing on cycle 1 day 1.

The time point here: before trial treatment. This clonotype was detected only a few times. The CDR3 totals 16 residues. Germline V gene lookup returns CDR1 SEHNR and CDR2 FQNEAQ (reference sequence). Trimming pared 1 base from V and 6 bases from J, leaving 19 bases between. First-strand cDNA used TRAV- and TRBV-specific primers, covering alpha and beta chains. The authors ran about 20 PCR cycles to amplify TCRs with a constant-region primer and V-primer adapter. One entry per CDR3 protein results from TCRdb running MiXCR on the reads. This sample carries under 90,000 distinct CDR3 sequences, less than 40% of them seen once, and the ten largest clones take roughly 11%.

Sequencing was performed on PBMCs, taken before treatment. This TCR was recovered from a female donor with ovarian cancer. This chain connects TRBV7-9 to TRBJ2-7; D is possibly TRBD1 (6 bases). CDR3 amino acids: CASSLGGWGHSAEQYF. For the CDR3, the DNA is TGTGCCAGCAGCTTAGGAGGCTGGGGACATTCTGCCGAGCAGTACTTC.